This TCR beta chain was captured in a study of blood T cell repertoires in COVID-19. Study information: Samples representing acute and convalescent COVID-19 were sourced from the United States, Italy and Spain. The analysed material was cDNA or gDNA that came from T cells, B-cell-depleted T cells, or PBMCs.

As originally analysed: Amplifying reference gene primers gave estimates of nucleated cell counts. The repertoire was sequenced with immunoSEQ multiplex PCR; TCRdb's copy has only in-frame clones and lacks some. D and trimming were read from the DNA, whereas the V and J calls and clone size are those reported in that table. Of 150,000 or so clones in the sample, 87% were seen once. The germline V gene encodes CDR1 SGHNT and CDR2 YYREEE (reference sequence). The ends lost 2 bases at V and 7 bases at J; junction bases unmatched: 12. The CDR3 extends over 18 amino acids. Sample: peripheral blood. The rearrangement joins TRBV5-4 to TRBJ2-7; 16 bases match TRBD2. The TCR originated in an elderly man with acute or convalescent COVID-19. Here the CDR3 reads CASSFGGTSGRARGEQYF. In DNA form, the CDR3 reads TGTGCCAGCAGCTTCGGAGGGACTAGCGGGAGGGCCAGGGGGGAGCAGTACTTC. Full variable domain (remainder filled in from reference TRBV5-4 and TRBJ2-7): ETGVTQSPTHLIKTRGQQVTLRCSSQSGHNTVSWYQQALGQGPQFIFQYYREEENGRGNFPPRFSGLQFPNYSSELNVNALELDDSALYLCASSFGGTSGRARGEQYFGPGTRLTVT.